One sample yielded the 23 T cell receptor beta chains listed below, sequenced in a study of spatial heterogeneity in lung cancer. Indicated time point: sample taken at primary tumor resection. TCRdb ran MiXCR on the 5' RACE reads and lists one entry per CDR3 protein. The profile covers around 12,000 distinct CDR3 sequences, with over 4.5% appearing a single time and under 45% taken by the ten largest. These TCRs are of unknown antigen specificity. Findings of the study overall: Within tumors, counts of expanded alpha and beta TCRs tracked tumor mutation counts.

Sequencing was performed on lung tumor tissue, taken at surgery. These receptors all stem from a male donor with early-stage non-small cell lung cancer.

This clonotype was seen at least ten times. The chain joins TRBV4-3 to TRBJ2-1; D is possibly TRBD2 (6 bases). The CDR3 has 15 residues. The germline CDR1 and CDR2 sequences are LGHNA and YSLEER. V was clipped by 1 base and J by 4 bases, with 11 bases between them. The CDR3 region is CASSQGNSGYNEQFF. The CDR3 DNA reads TGCGCCAGCAGCCAAGGAAATAGCGGATACAATGAGCAGTTCTTC.

Many counts were recorded for this clonotype. The chain combines TRBV7-2 with TRBJ2-7; 9 bases are shared with TRBD2. Germline V gives CDR1 SGHTA, CDR2 FQGNSA. After removal of 1 base from V and 1 base from J, the junction contained 2 bases not matched to a gene. The CDR3 covers 15 residues. CDR3 in DNA: TGTGCCAGCAGCTTAGTAGCGGGGGAATCCTACGAGCAGTACTTC. Translating it yields CASSLVAGESYEQYF.

Many counts were recorded for this clonotype. The rearrangement links TRBV2 to TRBJ2-1; 10 bases agree with TRBD1. V lost 6 bases to trimming and J lost 9 bases; unmatched junction nucleotides: 8. Germline loops: CDR1 SNHLY, CDR2 FYNNEI. This CDR3 region has 14 residues. Here the CDR3 DNA reads TGTGCCAGCAGCAGGGACAGGGGTCATGCTGAGCAGTTCTTC. Translation gives CASSRDRGHAEQFF. The complete variable domain, with remaining parts taken from reference TRBV2 and TRBJ2-1, reads EPEVTQTPSHQVTQMGQEVILRCVPISNHLYFYWYRQILGQKVEFLVSFYNNEISEKSEIFDDQFSVERPDGSNFTLKIRSTKLEDSAMYFCASSRDRGHAEQFFGPGTRLTVL.

V usage is TRBV3-1 and J usage is TRBJ1-4; D is ambiguous. The germline V gene has CDR1 LGHDT and CDR2 YNNKEL (reference sequence). Trimming removed 1 base from V and 3 bases from J, with 18 bases in between. The length of the CDR3 is 18 residues. The CDR3 reads CASSQAVRTRGANEKLFF. The CDR3 region has the DNA TGTGCCAGCAGCCAAGCCGTCAGGACCCGCGGGGCTAATGAAAAACTGTTTTTT.

This clonotype was seen repeatedly, ten times or more. The rearrangement uses TRBV7-2 and TRBJ2-3; D tentatively reads TRBD1 or TRBD2 (7 bases each). This CDR3 has 17 amino acids. Trimming took 0 bases from V and 5 from J, leaving 18 bases between them. Germline V gene data show CDR1 as SGHTA and CDR2 as FQGNSA. The CDR3 loop is CASSLAGTTPGGDTQYF. CDR3 in DNA: TGTGCCAGCAGCTTAGCCGGGACTACCCCAGGGGGAGATACGCAGTATTTT.

Within the sample, this clonotype is medium-sized. V is TRBV12-3 or TRBV12-4 and J is TRBJ2-5; D might be TRBD1 or TRBD2, each matching 7 bases. CDR3 size: 14 residues. V lost 2 bases, J lost 5 bases, and 12 bases lay in between. CDR3 sequence (DNA): TGTGCCAGCAGTTTACAGGGGGGGTCGGAGACCCAGTACTTC. Protein: CASSLQGGSETQYF.

The table lists this clonotype with a few counts. V is TRBV7-4 and J is TRBJ1-1; TRBD1 agrees at 8 bases. The CDR3 is 13 amino acids. Germline V lookup: CDR1 SGHVT, CDR2 SQSDAQ. V was pared by 10 bases and J by 1 base, with 5 bases of the junction left unmatched. The DNA of the CDR3 is TGTGCCACCTCCAGGGGGCAGAACACTGAAGCTTTCTTT. Its translation is CATSRGQNTEAFF.

The sample holds many counts of this clonotype. The chain carries TRBV14 and TRBJ1-1; D is possibly TRBD1 (6 bases). With 1 base removed from V and 8 bases from J, the gap between germline ends came to 8 bases. The CDR3 runs 12 residues. Germline loops: CDR1 SGHDN, CDR2 FVKESK. The CDR3 sequence is CASSQAGQEAFF. DNA of the CDR3: TGTGCCAGCAGCCAAGCAGGACAGGAAGCTTTCTTT.

This clonotype came up many times. The V and J genes are TRBV6-2 or TRBV6-3 and TRBJ2-1, with 7 bases matching TRBD1. The CDR3 sequence is 17 residues long. V shed 6 bases, J shed 4 bases, and the junction held 15 bases outside the gene matches. Germline values: CDR1 MNHEY, CDR2 SVGEGT. Written as DNA, the CDR3 is TGTGCCAGCAGCCCTATTCCGGCGGCAGGGGGTTACAATGAGCAGTTCTTC. As protein: CASSPIPAAGGYNEQFF.

This clonotype showed up many times. The rearrangement joins TRBV6-6 to TRBJ1-6, with D hard to call. The CDR3 is 12 amino acids. Germline V gene lookup returns CDR1 MNHNY and CDR2 SVGAGI (reference sequence). V shed 2 bases and J shed 6 bases, with 2 bases lying between them. This CDR3 is CASSYRNSPLHF. DNA of the CDR3: TGTGCCAGCAGTTACCGTAATTCACCCCTCCACTTT.

This clonotype was seen ten or more times. CDR3: CASSLGPSSGNTIYF. DNA of the CDR3: TGTGCCAGCAGCTTAGGACCCTCCTCTGGAAACACCATATATTTT. The gene calls are TRBV7-2 and TRBJ1-3; the D is unclear. Trimming stripped 1 base from V and 0 bases from J, with 7 bases between. The length of the CDR3 is 15 residues. Germline values: CDR1 SGHTA, CDR2 FQGNSA.

This clonotype has more than one count but fewer than ten. The rearrangement links TRBV6-6 to TRBJ2-5; 9 positions agree with TRBD1. CDR3 length equals 16 residues. The V and J ends lost 6 bases and 4 bases, in that order; junction bases with no gene match: 12. Germline V gene lookup returns CDR1 MNHNY and CDR2 SVGAGI (reference sequence). CDR3 DNA: TGTGCCAGCAGGGGACCGGGACAGGGATTTTTAGAGACCCAGTACTTC. It encodes CASRGPGQGFLETQYF.

This clonotype was seen many times. The genes are TRBV6-1 and TRBJ1-6; the D is unclear. This CDR3 contains 12 residues. Germline V gives CDR1 MNHNS, CDR2 SASEGT. Trimming left V 6 bases short and J 7 bases short, with 7 bases between. CDR3 coding DNA: TGTGCCAGCAGGGTACAGAATTCACCCCTCCACTTT. Translating it yields CASRVQNSPLHF.

This clonotype came up many times. The V and J genes are TRBV24-1 and TRBJ2-2; D remains ambiguous. Trimming cost V 2 bases and J 6 bases, with 12 bases left between them. The CDR3 contains 15 residues. Germline CDR1 is KGHDR and CDR2 is SFDVKD. Written as DNA, the CDR3 is TGTGCCACCAGTGATTCGCAAGGGTTGGCCGGGGAGCTGTTTTTT. It specifies CATSDSQGLAGELFF.

This clonotype has at least ten counts. The chain has TRBV7-2 and TRBJ2-2; the match to TRBD1 covers 8 bases. There are 18 residues in the CDR3. Germline CDR1 and CDR2: SGHTA and FQGNSA. After removal of 0 bases from V and 2 bases from J, the junction contained 8 bases not matched to a gene. The CDR3 DNA reads as TGTGCCAGCAGCTTAGCGAATCCGCAGGGGGCTAACACCGGGGAGCTGTTTTTT. This sequence encodes CASSLANPQGANTGELFF.

This clonotype was detected ten times or more. The rearrangement joins TRBV20-1 to TRBJ1-1; 8 bases are shared with TRBD1. The germline V gene has CDR1 DFQATT and CDR2 SNEGSKA (reference sequence). V shed 4 bases and J 4 bases; nucleotides not matched to a gene: 8. The length of the CDR3 is 14 residues. This CDR3 is CSAKETTGGTEAFF. The CDR3 DNA follows: TGCAGTGCTAAAGAAACTACAGGGGGCACTGAAGCTTTCTTT.

This clonotype was picked up many times. The chain uses TRBV5-1 and TRBJ2-3; D is possibly TRBD1 (6 bases). The V and J ends lost 0 bases and 7 bases respectively, with 9 bases between them. The length of the CDR3 is 13 residues. Germline lookup yields CDR1 SGHRS and CDR2 YFSETQ. Here the CDR3 reads CASSLEGTNTQYF. The CDR3 bases are TGCGCCAGCAGCTTGGAGGGGACAAATACGCAGTATTTT. Looking up the rest from reference TRBV5-1 and TRBJ2-3 gives the full variable domain: KAGVTQTPRYLIKTRGQQVTLSCSPISGHRSVSWYQQTPGQGLQFLFEYFSETQRNKGNFPGRFSGRQFSNSRSEMNVSTLELGDSALYLCASSLEGTNTQYFGPGTRLTVL.

This clonotype was detected ten times or more. At one of its ends the junction is not consistent with the germline gene, which may arise from a read error. V gene TRBV7-7 combines with J gene TRBJ2-2, with D possibly TRBD1 on 5 matching bases. CDR3 length equals 15 residues. The germline V gene encodes CDR1 SSHAT and CDR2 FNYEAQ (reference sequence). The CDR3 nucleotides are TGTGCTAGCAGCTTATTAGGGGTCGGCACCGGGGAGCTGTTTTTT. Encoded protein: CASSLLGVGTGELFF.

The chain uses TRBV6-1 and TRBJ1-5; D is uncertain. The CDR3 runs 15 residues. CDR1 and CDR2 (germline): MNHNS, SASEGT. V lost 2 bases and J lost 4, with 12 bases in between. The chain's CDR3 is CASSEYGFDNQPQHF. CDR3 nucleotides: TGTGCCAGCAGTGAATATGGGTTTGATAATCAGCCCCAGCATTTT.

This clonotype has at least ten counts. The chain combines TRBV6-2 or TRBV6-3 with TRBJ2-7; tentatively, D is TRBD1 (5 bases). The CDR3 length is 13 residues. V was cut by 6 bases and J by 2 bases, with 11 bases left in between. Germline loops: CDR1 MNHEY, CDR2 SVGEGT. The chain's CDR3 is CASRTGPPYEQYV. The CDR3 region has the DNA TGTGCCAGCAGAACAGGTCCTCCCTACGAGCAGTACGTC.

There are many counts of this clonotype. The V call is TRBV20-1, the J call TRBJ2-2; 7 bases line up with TRBD2. CDR3 length: 15 residues. Germline V lookup: CDR1 DFQATT, CDR2 SNEGSKA (reference sequence). After removal of 1 base from V and 3 bases from J, the junction contained 5 bases not matched to a gene. In nucleotides, the CDR3 is TGCAGTGCTAGAGTGCGGGGGTCTCACACCGGGGAGCTGTTTTTT. As protein: CSARVRGSHTGELFF.

This clonotype was picked up many times. The rearrangement uses TRBV7-2 and TRBJ2-1; weak D call: TRBD2 (6 bases). Trimming left V 5 bases short and J 7 bases short, with 15 bases between. The CDR3 sequence is 14 residues long. CDR1 and CDR2 from the germline V gene are SGHTA and FQGNSA. The CDR3 nucleotides are TGTGCCAGCAGCCCCCTTCGAGGGAGGAATGAGCAGTTCTTC. As protein: CASSPLRGRNEQFF.

At least ten counts were recorded for this clonotype. The chain employs TRBV29-1 and TRBJ2-1, with 10 bases lining up with TRBD1. Germline CDR1 SQVTM, CDR2 ANQGSEA. There are 17 residues in the CDR3. V trimming: 7 bases; J trimming: 2 bases; junction bases outside the gene matches: 14. In nucleotides, the CDR3 is TGCAGCGCCGAGGGGTACTGGGACAGGGGACCCTACAATGAGCAGTTCTTC. It translates to CSAEGYWDRGPYNEQFF.